The clone carrying this T cell receptor (beta chain) was observed a handful of times. Germline-derived CDR1 and CDR2 are MNHNS and SASEGT. Losses at the gene ends were 6 bases for V and 2 bases for J; bases not matched to a gene: 9. The CDR3 contains 17 residues. The data belong to a study of T cells in Graves' hyperthyroidism and ophthalmopathy. Researchers took RNA transcripts and amplified the TCR beta CDR3 regions from them. TCR CDR3 regions were first amplified by RT-PCR with HTBI primers. A single record per CDR3 protein comes from TCRdb applying MiXCR to the multiplex PCR reads. The sample records roughly 300,000 distinct CDR3 sequences, roughly 18% being singletons.

The gene calls are TRBV6-1 and TRBJ2-6; TRBD1 matches at 8 bases. The receptor comes from a woman between 50 and 59 years old with Graves' hyperthyroidism. The specimen sequenced was blood. CDR3 region: CASSRRGGQAGANVLTF. CDR3 nucleotides: TGTGCCAGCAGCCGCCGAGGGGGACAGGCTGGGGCCAACGTCCTGACTTTC.